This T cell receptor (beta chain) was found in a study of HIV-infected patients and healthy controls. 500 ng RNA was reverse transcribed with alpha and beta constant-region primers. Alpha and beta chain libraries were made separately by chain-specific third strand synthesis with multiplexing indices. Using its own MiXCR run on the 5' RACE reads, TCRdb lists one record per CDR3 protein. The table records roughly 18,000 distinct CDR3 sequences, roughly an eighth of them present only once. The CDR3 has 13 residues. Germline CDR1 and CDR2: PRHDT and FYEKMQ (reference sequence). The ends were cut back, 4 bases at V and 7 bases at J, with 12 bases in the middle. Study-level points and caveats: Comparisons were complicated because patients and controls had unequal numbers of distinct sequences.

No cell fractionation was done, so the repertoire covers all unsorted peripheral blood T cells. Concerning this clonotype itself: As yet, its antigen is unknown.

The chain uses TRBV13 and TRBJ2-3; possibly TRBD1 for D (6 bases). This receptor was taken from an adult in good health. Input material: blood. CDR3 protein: CASSSHRANTQYF. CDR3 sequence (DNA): TGTGCCAGCAGCTCGCACAGGGCCAATACGCAGTATTTT.